The 6 T cell receptor beta chains listed next were all sequenced from one sample in a study of monozygotic twins with inflammatory bowel disease. TCRdb derives one entry per CDR3 protein from the 5' RACE reads, leaving out DNA. This repertoire includes fewer than 550,000 distinct CDR3 sequences. The specimen was blood. The receptors here all came from a human donor with ulcerative colitis or Crohn's disease, or a healthy co-twin of an affected twin (not recorded which).

The rearrangement links TRBV4-1 to TRBJ2-7. The CDR3 contains 15 residues. Germline V gives CDR1 MGHRA, CDR2 YSYEKL. CDR3 protein: CASSQARGSSYEQYF.

This sequence joins TRBV5-1 and TRBJ2-1; as DNA is missing, the TRBD1 call by TCRdb cannot be tested. The length of the CDR3 is 15 residues. CDR1 and CDR2 from the germline V gene are SGHRS and YFSETQ. This CDR3 reads CASSWTAGLDNEQFF.

The chain carries TRBV27 and TRBJ2-1; the D call from TCRdb, TRBD1, cannot be confirmed without DNA. Germline values: CDR1 MNHEY, CDR2 SMNVEV (reference sequence). The CDR3 totals 14 residues. The CDR3 here is CASSSSLTGFEQFF.

J is TRBJ2-1 and V is TRBV24-1; TCRdb names TRBD1, which stays unverified in the absence of DNA. CDR1 and CDR2 (germline): KGHDR, SFDVKD. This CDR3 is built from 12 residues. CDR3 loop: CATSGPDNEQFF.

The chain joins TRBV6-2 or TRBV6-3 to TRBJ2-5; the TRBD2 assignment by TCRdb is unverifiable without DNA. Germline V CDR1 and CDR2: MNHEY, SVGEGT. The CDR3 is 16 amino acids. The CDR3 spells CAGSYPRAGVGETQYF.

The rearrangement uses TRBV29-1 and TRBJ2-7; TCRdb outputs TRBD2, but without DNA this stays unchecked. This CDR3 contains 14 residues. In germline, CDR1 is SQVTM, CDR2 ANQGSEA. CDR3 sequence: CSVRMGAGGYEQYF.